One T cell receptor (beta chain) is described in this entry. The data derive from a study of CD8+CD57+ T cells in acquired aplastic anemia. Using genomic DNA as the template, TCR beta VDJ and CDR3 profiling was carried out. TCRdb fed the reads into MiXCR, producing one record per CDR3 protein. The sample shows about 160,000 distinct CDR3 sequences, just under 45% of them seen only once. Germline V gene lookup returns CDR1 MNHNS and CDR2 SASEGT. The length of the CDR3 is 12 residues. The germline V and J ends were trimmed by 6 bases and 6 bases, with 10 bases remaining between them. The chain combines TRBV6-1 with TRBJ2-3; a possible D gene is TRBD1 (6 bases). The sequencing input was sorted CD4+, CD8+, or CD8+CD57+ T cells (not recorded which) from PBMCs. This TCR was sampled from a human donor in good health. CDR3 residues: CASRTGSDTQYF. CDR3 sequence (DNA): TGTGCCAGCAGAACAGGGTCTGATACGCAGTATTTT.